This TCR beta chain is drawn from a study of CD8 T cells in Susac syndrome. Turning to the study itself: Under ten of the sequenced Susac syndrome patients were in remission, and roughly 6 had active disease. General study findings and limits: Expansion of Susac CD8+ clones peaked in TEMRA cells and in active patients. Total CD8+ and CD8+ TEMRA repertoires contained roughly 17 and five Susac-specific public clones, respectively.

The germline V gene has CDR1 SNHLY and CDR2 FYNNEI. The CDR3 is 15 residues long. The V end was cut by 1 base, the J end by 5 bases, with 15 bases between. About this clonotype itself: Its antigen is unknown.

Random hexamers served to reverse transcribe about 0.45 to 1 ug RNA. MiXCR was run by TCRdb on the immunoSEQ multiplex PCR reads, yielding one entry per CDR3 protein. The repertoire includes tens of thousands of distinct CDR3 sequences, roughly 95% of them detected once, and approximately 0.62% sits in the top ten. Sequenced material: CD8+ T cells from PBMCs. This TCR was sampled from a human donor with Susac syndrome. This chain joins TRBV2 and TRBJ2-7, with a possible D match to TRBD1 (6 bases). CDR3 amino acids: CASSEEAGVLHEQYF. The DNA for the CDR3 is TGTGCCAGCAGTGAAGAGGCAGGGGTTCTCCACGAGCAGTACTTC.